The next 27 T cell receptor beta chains were all read from a single sample in a study of somatic mutations in T cells in chronic GVHD. Libraries were prepared by immunoSEQ multiplex PCR; TCRdb keeps only in-frame clonotypes and omits some of them. The repertoire holds about 13,000 clones, around 82% seen once, with about 32% in the top ten. Source material: Vbeta20-negative CD4+ T cells from blood. The receptors derive from a male patient in his fifties or sixties with chronic graft-versus-host disease. Some T cells here may be from the graft donor.

This clone came up a few times. Other DNA sequences in this specimen translate into the identical CDR3. This rearrangement joins TRBV7-9 to TRBJ2-3; possibly TRBD2 for D (6 bases). CDR1 is SEHNR, CDR2 FQNEAQ, per germline (reference sequence). The CDR3 runs 14 residues. The V end was cut by 2 bases, the J end by 0 bases, with 6 bases between. The CDR3 nucleotides read TGTGCCAGCAGCTTAAGCGGGAGCACAGATACGCAGTATTTT. This translates into CASSLSGSTDTQYF.

The chain combines TRBV5-6 with TRBJ1-3; D is unclear. V lost 2 bases, J lost 9 bases, and 12 bases lay in between. CDR3 length: 13 residues. CDR1 and CDR2 (germline): SGHDT, YYEEEE. The CDR3 DNA reads as TGTGCCAGCAGCTTTTTACCGGGAGGCACCATATATTTT. Its protein is CASSFLPGGTIYF.

This sequence joins TRBV11-2 and TRBJ2-2; possible D gene TRBD2, 5 bases. Germline CDR1 and CDR2: SGHAT and FQNNGV. Trimming cost V 2 bases and J 1 base, with 8 bases left between them. The length of the CDR3 is 15 residues. The CDR3 DNA reads TGTGCCAGCAGCTTAAGCGGTTTGAACACCGGGGAGCTGTTTTTT. Protein sequence: CASSLSGLNTGELFF.

The gene calls are TRBV5-5 and TRBJ2-7; 11 positions match TRBD2. CDR1 is SGHKS, CDR2 YYEKEE, per germline (reference sequence). This CDR3 has 15 amino acids. After removal of 4 bases from V and 4 bases from J, the junction contained 7 bases not matched to a gene. The CDR3 DNA is TGTGCCAGCAGCCCCACTAGCGGGGGATTTTACGAGCAGTACTTC. It specifies CASSPTSGGFYEQYF.

The V call is TRBV4-3, the J call TRBJ2-7; a possible D gene is TRBD1 (6 bases). The germline CDR1 and CDR2 sequences are LGHNA and YSLEER. V was clipped by 1 base and J by 6 bases, with 16 bases between them. This CDR3 has 15 residues. In nucleotides, the CDR3 is TGCGCCAGCAGCCAAGGGGCAGGGGTGAGTCCCGAGCAGTACTTC. Amino acid sequence: CASSQGAGVSPEQYF.

This clone was recorded a few times. V and J are TRBV4-3 and TRBJ1-2; 7 nucleotides agree with TRBD1. Trimming at V came to 1 base and at J to 4 bases, leaving 3 bases not matched to a gene. The CDR3 runs 14 residues. In germline, CDR1 is LGHNA, CDR2 YSLEER. CDR3 DNA: TGCGCCAGCAGCCAAGGAGGGGGCGTCTATGGCTACACCTTC. Protein sequence: CASSQGGGVYGYTF.

The rearrangement links TRBV7-9 to TRBJ2-7; maybe TRBD2 (5 bases). The CDR3 is 11 residues long. The ends were cut back, 9 bases at V and 4 bases at J, with 10 bases in the middle. Germline V gives CDR1 SEHNR, CDR2 FQNEAQ (reference sequence). The CDR3 is CASSEAYEQYF. The CDR3 region has the DNA TGTGCCAGTTCGGAGGCGTACGAGCAGTACTTC.

The chain carries TRBV4-3 and TRBJ2-5; 10 bases map to TRBD1. This CDR3 region has 16 residues. Per the germline V gene, CDR1 is LGHNA and CDR2 is YSLEER. The junction had 9 bases not matched to a gene; V was cut back by 3 bases and J by 5 bases. The CDR3 DNA reads TGCGCCAGCAGCCATGGGGGACAGGGGATGGAGGAGACCCAGTACTTC. This gives the protein CASSHGGQGMEETQYF.

The chain uses TRBV6-5 and TRBJ2-7, with D perhaps matching TRBD2 (7 bases). Germline V gene lookup returns CDR1 MNHEY and CDR2 SVGAGI. V was shortened by 8 bases and J by 4 bases, with 15 bases between the two germline ends. This CDR3 contains 13 residues. The CDR3 bases are TGTGCCAGCCGGGGGGCCCTCAATTACGAGCAGTACTTC. Translating it yields CASRGALNYEQYF.

The chain has TRBV16 and TRBJ1-5, with 12 bases fitting TRBD1. CDR1 KGHSY and CDR2 FQNENV come from the germline V gene. The CDR3 runs to 19 residues. J gave up 3 bases and V 3 bases, and 12 bases lay outside the gene matches. Written as DNA, the CDR3 is TGTGCCAGCAGCCACACCGGGACAGGGGGCGGCCAAATCAATCAGCCCCAGCATTTT. This encodes CASSHTGTGGGQINQPQHF.

A note on this clone: The junction departs from the called germline gene at one end, perhaps through a read error. V gene TRBV19 combines with J gene TRBJ1-5; D is uncertain. This CDR3 is built from 13 residues. Germline V gene sequence: CDR1 LNHDA, CDR2 SQIVND (reference sequence). The CDR3 sequence: CASSIDSYQPQHF. In DNA form, the CDR3 reads TGTGCCAGTAGTATCGATAGCTATCAGCCCCAGCATTTT. The variable domain in full, with the rest retrieved from reference TRBV19 and TRBJ1-5, is DGGITQSPKYLFRKEGQNVTLSCEQNLNHDAMYWYRQDPGQGLRLIYYSQIVNDFQKGDIAEGYSVSREKKESFPLTVTSAQKNPTAFYLCASSIDSYQPQHFGDGTRLSIL.

The V and J genes are TRBV28 and TRBJ2-7; D possibly corresponds to TRBD2 (7 bases). Trimming took off 6 bases at V and 0 bases at J, with 15 bases between the two ends. The germline gives CDR1 MDHEN, CDR2 SYDVKM. The length of the CDR3 is 15 residues. CDR3 loop: CASSGGGESSYEQYF. The CDR3 DNA reads TGTGCCAGCAGCGGAGGGGGGGAGAGCTCCTACGAGCAGTACTTC.

About this clone itself: The identical CDR3 is also encoded by other nucleotide sequences in the sample. The rearrangement links TRBV7-2 to TRBJ1-1, with no clear D. Germline CDR1 reads SGHTA; CDR2 reads FQGNSA. The CDR3 consists of 13 residues. V dropped 3 bases and J dropped 0 bases, with 5 bases sitting between them. CDR3 sequence: CASSFSVNTEAFF. The DNA for the CDR3 is TGTGCCAGCAGCTTTTCAGTGAACACTGAAGCTTTCTTT.

The chain links TRBV19 to TRBJ1-1; D may be TRBD1 (5 bases). Between the trimmed V and J ends, which lost 5 bases and 6 bases, there was a span of 19 bases. The CDR3 is 15 residues long. The V gene's germline CDR1 is LNHDA and CDR2 SQIVND (reference sequence). CDR3 in DNA: TGTGCCAGTAGTGTCCGGCCCATAGGGGTTGCTGAAGCTTTCTTT. Amino acids: CASSVRPIGVAEAFF.

This chain links TRBV7-9 with TRBJ2-3; no firm D call. The V end was cut by 5 bases, the J end by 4 bases, with 10 bases between. This CDR3 contains 13 residues. The germline V gene encodes CDR1 SEHNR and CDR2 FQNEAQ (reference sequence). CDR3 DNA sequence: TGTGCCAGCAGCAGCCGAGGTCCAGATACGCAGTATTTT. Protein: CASSSRGPDTQYF.

This clone was seen a few times. This chain connects TRBV11-2 to TRBJ2-1, with D unresolved. V was pared by 5 bases and J by 0 bases, with 11 bases between. The CDR3 spans 15 residues. Looked up from germline, CDR1 is SGHAT and CDR2 is FQNNGV. The CDR3 is CASSPQTGSYNEQFF. The CDR3 nucleotides are TGTGCCAGCAGCCCTCAGACTGGCTCCTACAATGAGCAGTTCTTC. Full variable domain (remainder filled in from reference TRBV11-2 and TRBJ2-1): EAGVAQSPRYKIIEKRQSVAFWCNPISGHATLYWYQQILGQGPKLLIQFQNNGVVDDSQLPKDRFSAERLKGVDSTLKIQPAKLEDSAVYLCASSPQTGSYNEQFFGPGTRLTVL.

V usage is TRBV6-5 and J usage is TRBJ1-2; D might be TRBD1 (6 bases). CDR1 and CDR2 from the germline V gene are MNHEY and SVGAGI. The CDR3 is made up of 12 amino acids. Trimming stripped 5 bases from V and 4 bases from J, with 8 bases between. DNA for the CDR3: TGTGCCAGCAGTCCAGGGGCCTATGGCTACACCTTC. This codes for CASSPGAYGYTF.

V and J are TRBV6-5 and TRBJ2-7; unclear D gene. The CDR3 runs to 12 residues. The V gene's germline CDR1 is MNHEY and CDR2 SVGAGI. Trimming pared 6 bases from V and 1 base from J, leaving 7 bases between. This chain's CDR3 is CASRSNSYEQYF. CDR3 DNA: TGTGCCAGCAGGTCCAATTCCTACGAGCAGTACTTC.

This chain connects TRBV7-2 to TRBJ2-7; 7 bases line up with TRBD1. The V segment lost 5 bases and the J segment 4 bases; nucleotides outside the gene matches: 11. The germline V gene encodes CDR1 SGHTA and CDR2 FQGNSA. There are 15 residues in the CDR3. The CDR3 loop is CASSPVTGSFYEQYF. DNA for the CDR3: TGTGCCAGCAGCCCGGTGACAGGGAGTTTTTACGAGCAGTACTTC. Using reference TRBV7-2 and TRBJ2-7 for the parts outside the CDR3, the full variable domain is GAGVSQSPSNKVTEKGKDVELRCDPISGHTALYWYRQSLGQGLEFLIYFQGNSAPDKSGLPSDRFSAERTGGSVSTLTIQRTQQEDSAVYLCASSPVTGSFYEQYFGPGTRLTVT.

This chain uses TRBV9 with TRBJ2-4, with D unclear. Per germline, CDR1 SGDLS and CDR2 YYNGEE. The CDR3 contains 14 residues. V gave up 1 base and J gave up 2 bases, with 7 bases separating them. CDR3 sequence: CASSVQDTKNIQYF. CDR3 coding DNA: TGTGCCAGCAGCGTACAGGATACCAAAAACATTCAGTACTTC. The variable domain in full, with the rest retrieved from reference TRBV9 and TRBJ2-4, is DSGVTQTPKHLITATGQRVTLRCSPRSGDLSVYWYQQSLDQGLQFLIQYYNGEERAKGNILERFSAQQFPDLHSELNLSSLELGDSALYFCASSVQDTKNIQYFGAGTRLSVL.

The table lists this clone with a few counts. This chain links TRBV7-8 with TRBJ2-7, with 10 bases lining up with TRBD1. Germline V lookup: CDR1 SGHVS, CDR2 FQNEAQ. The junction had 3 bases not matched to a gene; V was cut back by 5 bases and J by 2 bases. The CDR3 extends over 14 amino acids. CDR3 loop: CASSRGTGAYEQYF. The DNA for the CDR3 is TGTGCCAGCAGCCGAGGGACAGGGGCCTACGAGCAGTACTTC.

In its sample, this clone was seen a few times. The chain uses TRBV6-5 and TRBJ1-1, with a weak D call TRBD1 (5 bases). V was pared by 7 bases and J by 8 bases, with 17 bases between. This CDR3 is 13 amino acids long. Germline CDR1 and CDR2: MNHEY and SVGAGI. DNA for the CDR3: TGTGCCAGCATAGATCAATCAGGGCCCGAAGCTTTCTTT. Translated: CASIDQSGPEAFF.

The rearrangement links TRBV6-1 to TRBJ1-1, with D possibly TRBD1 on 5 matching bases. Germline-derived CDR1 and CDR2 are MNHNS and SASEGT. The CDR3 is 14 residues long. V was shortened by 10 bases and J by 11 bases, with 26 bases between the two germline ends. In DNA, the CDR3 is TGTGCCACTATTTGGAAGGGGCGTTTACCAGGGGCTTTCTTT. Translation: CATIWKGRLPGAFF.

The gene calls are TRBV7-2 and TRBJ1-2, with no clear D. CDR1 and CDR2 (germline): SGHTA, FQGNSA. There are 13 residues in the CDR3. Trimming pared 7 bases from V and 1 base from J, leaving 10 bases between. The DNA of the CDR3 is TGTGCCAGCACCCCTCTTCTTAACTATGGCTACACCTTC. Its translation: CASTPLLNYGYTF.

The V call is TRBV11-3, the J call TRBJ2-6; the D gene is possibly TRBD2 (6 bases). Trimming took off 3 bases at V and 0 bases at J, with 6 bases between the two ends. The CDR3 has 15 amino acids. Germline-derived CDR1 and CDR2 are SGHNT and YENEEA. The CDR3 sequence is CASSLGGSGANVLTF. CDR3 in DNA: TGTGCCAGCAGCTTGGGAGGCTCTGGGGCCAACGTCCTGACTTTC.

The chain couples TRBV2 to TRBJ2-3, with unresolved D. Trimming took off 4 bases at V and 4 bases at J, with 9 bases between the two ends. Looked up from germline, CDR1 is SNHLY and CDR2 is FYNNEI. CDR3 size: 13 residues. The CDR3 loop is CASSARLADTQYF. The CDR3 DNA reads as TGTGCCAGCAGTGCCAGGTTGGCAGATACGCAGTATTTT.

The genes are TRBV4-1 and TRBJ1-4; D call uncertain. Germline CDR1 MGHRA, CDR2 YSYEKL. The CDR3 consists of 14 residues. With 4 bases removed from V and 5 bases from J, the gap between germline ends came to 11 bases. The chain's CDR3 is CASSLAQANEKLFF. Here the CDR3 DNA reads TGCGCCAGCAGCCTGGCGCAGGCAAATGAAAAACTGTTTTTT.